The source of this TCR beta chain is a study of shared clonotypes between healthy human individuals. Splitting of each subset's genomic DNA was done evenly across several immunoSEQ plates. Profiled with immunoSEQ multiplex PCR; TCRdb holds only in-frame clones, not every one. The table has roughly 590,000 clones, nearly 97% seen once. Study-level results: Researchers found naive subsets generally carried larger estimated richness than memory subsets.

As for this clone: As yet, its antigen is unknown.

Positively selected for CCR7, the CD45RO-negative cells used as naive CD8 cells excluded terminally differentiated effector memory CD45RA+ cells. The germline CDR1 and CDR2 sequences are MGHDK and SYGVNS. V lost 1 base to trimming and J lost 6 bases, with 15 bases between them. The CDR3 is 16 amino acids. The receptor was derived from a woman aged 25 to 39 in good health. The source material was naive CD8+ T cells sorted from blood. The chain combines TRBV25-1 with TRBJ2-2; unclear D gene. The CDR3 DNA reads as TGTGCCAGCAGTGAATTGGGTAGTTCCCAACCCGGGGAGCTGTTTTTT. Protein sequence: CASSELGSSQPGELFF.